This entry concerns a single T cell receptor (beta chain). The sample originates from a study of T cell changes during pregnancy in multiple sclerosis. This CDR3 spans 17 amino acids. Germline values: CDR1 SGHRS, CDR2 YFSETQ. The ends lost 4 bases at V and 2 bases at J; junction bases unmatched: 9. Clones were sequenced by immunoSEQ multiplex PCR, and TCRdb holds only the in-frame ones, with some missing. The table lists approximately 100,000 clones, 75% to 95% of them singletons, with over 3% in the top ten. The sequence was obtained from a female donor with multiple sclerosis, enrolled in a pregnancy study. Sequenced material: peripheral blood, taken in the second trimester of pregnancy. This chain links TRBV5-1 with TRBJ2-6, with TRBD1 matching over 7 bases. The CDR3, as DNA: TGCGCCAGCAGCCCCTGGACAGGTGGCACTGGGGCCAACGTCCTGACTTTC. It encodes CASSPWTGGTGANVLTF.